Listed below are T cell receptor beta chains from one sample, sequenced in a study of blood T cell repertoires in COVID-19. Libraries were prepared by immunoSEQ multiplex PCR; TCRdb keeps only in-frame clonotypes and omits some of them. The data contain 140,000 to 150,000 clones, about nine tenths of them singletons. Material for sequencing was peripheral blood. These TCRs come from a man in his forties or fifties who had recovered from COVID-19. Both conserved end residues are part of each CDR3. A D gene is named only where the DNA matches it firmly. Expanded clones are given a class, and other clones once, few, many or no size at all.

j_gene	d_gene	v_gene	abundance	CDR3nt	CDR3aa
TRBJ1-5	TRBD1	TRBV11-2	-	TGTGCCAGCAGCTTCGGGGACAGGGAAGGGCCCCAGCATTTT	CASSFGDREGPQHF
TRBJ2-5	TRBD1	TRBV4-3	-	TGCGCCAGCAGCCAGTTCCGACAGGGGGTATCAGAGACCCAGTACTTC	CASSQFRQGVSETQYF
TRBJ2-5	-	TRBV6-1	-	TGTGCCAGCAGTGAGTCAGGGGTAGAGACCCAGTACTTC	CASSESGVETQYF
TRBJ2-3	-	TRBV3-1/TRBV3-2	once	TGTGCCAGCAGCACTGGGACAGGGGTGGCTAGCGGGGCCCTTACTACGCAGTATTTT	CASSTGTGVASGALTTQYF
TRBJ1-2	TRBD1	TRBV30	-	TGTGCCTGCCGGGACAGCTTCTATGGCTACACCTTC	CACRDSFYGYTF
TRBJ1-2	-	TRBV7-8	-	TGTGCCAGCAGCTTAGAGACAGGACCTAACTATGGCTACACCTTC	CASSLETGPNYGYTF
TRBJ1-1	-	TRBV4-3	-	TGCGCCAGCAGCGTCGGACAACAAAAGACTGAAGCTTTCTTT	CASSVGQQKTEAFF
TRBJ2-2	-	TRBV4-3	-	TGCGCCAGCAGCCAAGATTCGGGACATTACACCGGGGAGCTGTTTTTT	CASSQDSGHYTGELFF
TRBJ2-1	TRBD1	TRBV6-5	many	TGTGCCAGCAGCTGGGACAGCCGAGGTGAGCAGTTCTTC	CASSWDSRGEQFF
TRBJ1-1	TRBD1	TRBV10-3	-	TGTGCCATCAGTGATCCGATAAGGGGGCTGAACACTGAAGCTTTCTTT	CAISDPIRGLNTEAFF
TRBJ2-1	-	TRBV6-6	-	TGTGCCACCGCAGGGTGGGCTAACAATGAGCAGTTCTTC	CATAGWANNEQFF
TRBJ2-5	-	TRBV7-6	-	TGTGCCAGCAGCTTAATCTGGCAGGGCGTGGTAGAGACCCAGTACTTC	CASSLIWQGVVETQYF
TRBJ2-7	-	TRBV5-6	once	TGTGCCAGCAGCTTGGACAGGAGGGGCGAGCAGTACTTC	CASSLDRRGEQYF
TRBJ1-1	-	TRBV4-1	-	TGCGCCAGCAGCCAAGGGTCGGTTATGAACACTGAAGCTTTCTTT	CASSQGSVMNTEAFF
TRBJ2-3	TRBD2	TRBV3-1/TRBV3-2	-	TGTGCCAGCAGCCAAGCGTTTGGGACTAGCGGGGGGGACACAGATACGCAGTATTTT	CASSQAFGTSGGDTDTQYF
TRBJ2-5	TRBD2	TRBV4-3	-	TGCGCCAGCAGCCAAGGGGGACTAAAAGAGACCCAGTACTTC	CASSQGGLKETQYF
TRBJ1-2	TRBD1	TRBV5-1	few	TGCGCCAGCAGCACTCGGACAGGGGGCGCCTATGGCTACACCTTC	CASSTRTGGAYGYTF
TRBJ2-1	TRBD2	TRBV6-2/TRBV6-3	-	TGTGCCAGCAGTGCTCCCTCCGCTAGCGGGGCGGCCGGTCTATACAATGAGCAGTTCTTC	CASSAPSASGAAGLYNEQFF
TRBJ1-5	-	TRBV6-5	-	TGTGCCAGCAGAAAGGAGGCAGGCAGTCAGCCCCAGCATTTT	CASRKEAGSQPQHF
TRBJ1-5	TRBD1	TRBV19	-	TGTGCCAGTAGGACTGGACAGGGGCGATATCAGCCCCAGCATTTT	CASRTGQGRYQPQHF
TRBJ1-1	TRBD1	TRBV4-3	-	TGCGCCAGCAGCGTAACAGGGGGCACTGAAGCTTTCTTT	CASSVTGGTEAFF
TRBJ2-5	-	TRBV7-9	-	TGTGCCAGCAGCTCTCTCGAGGGGGTTAACCAAGAGACCCAGTACTTC	CASSSLEGVNQETQYF
TRBJ1-1	-	TRBV25-1	-	TGTGCCAGCAGGGGAGGGGCGATGAACACTGAAGCTTTCTTT	CASRGGAMNTEAFF
TRBJ1-4	-	TRBV6-5	-	TGTGCCAGCAGCGCTTCCCCGAGTGAAAAACTGTTTTTT	CASSASPSEKLFF
TRBJ1-2	-	TRBV19	-	TGTGCCAGTAGTATAGATGCGGGTAGCTATGGCTACACCTTC	CASSIDAGSYGYTF
TRBJ2-1	TRBD1	TRBV4-2	-	TGTGCCAGCAGCCCAGATACAGGGGGTTCTGGGAATGAGCAGTTCTTC	CASSPDTGGSGNEQFF
TRBJ2-7	-	TRBV10-3	-	TGTGCCATCAGTGAGGTGGGGAGCTACGAGCAGTACTTC	CAISEVGSYEQYF
TRBJ1-6	-	TRBV6-2/TRBV6-3	few	TGTGCCAGCAGTTACGAAACAGCCGACGCTTTCTACTTT	CASSYETADAFYF
TRBJ2-2	TRBD1	TRBV15	-	TGTGCCACCAGCTTACGCCTAGACAGGGGTAGTGGCGGGGAGCTGTTTTTT	CATSLRLDRGSGGELFF
TRBJ1-4	TRBD1	TRBV19	-	TGTGCCAGTAGTAGACAGGGGGCTTATGAAAAACTGTTTTTT	CASSRQGAYEKLFF
TRBJ1-2	-	TRBV19	-	TGTGCCAGTAGTCGTTCCGGAGGAGGGGTGGAGGGCTACACCTTC	CASSRSGGGVEGYTF
TRBJ2-3	TRBD2	TRBV19	-	TGTGCCAGTAGTACGGGACTAGCGGGGGGGGCAGATACGCAGTATTTT	CASSTGLAGGADTQYF
TRBJ2-7	-	TRBV5-1	-	TGCGCCAGCAGCTTGGTCCGGGAAACCTACGAGCAGTACTTC	CASSLVRETYEQYF
TRBJ1-1	-	TRBV29-1	once	TGCAGCGCCTTTATGTCGGAAGCTTTCTTT	CSAFMSEAFF
TRBJ2-3	TRBD1	TRBV2	-	TGTGCCAGAGAAATGCAGGGGGACCACACAGATACGCAGTATTTT	CAREMQGDHTDTQYF
TRBJ2-5	-	TRBV7-8	-	TGTGCCAGCAGCTTAGAGGGGGTAGCCCAAGAGACCCAGTACTTC	CASSLEGVAQETQYF
TRBJ1-1	-	TRBV7-2	-	TGTGCCAGCAGCTTATCCCCAGGGAACACTGAAGCTTTCTTT	CASSLSPGNTEAFF
TRBJ2-3	TRBD1	TRBV27	-	TGTGCCAGCAGTCCCCGGACAGGGGTCAGCACAGATACGCAGTATTTT	CASSPRTGVSTDTQYF
TRBJ2-7	TRBD1	TRBV6-2/TRBV6-3	-	TGTGCCAGCAGCCGACAGGGGGCTTTCAATCGCTTC	CASSRQGAFNRF
TRBJ1-2	-	TRBV21-1	-	TGTGCCAGCAGCAATGGCAGGGGCGCTTCCTGTGGCTACACCTTC	CASSNGRGASCGYTF
TRBJ2-1	TRBD2	TRBV5-1	-	TGCGCCAGCAGCTCAACCGGGACTAACTACAATGAGCAGTTCTTC	CASSSTGTNYNEQFF
TRBJ1-6	-	TRBV19	-	TGTGCCAGCAAGTTGGGGGCGAATTCACCCCTCCACTTT	CASKLGANSPLHF
TRBJ2-7	TRBD1	TRBV9	-	TGTGCCAGCAGCGGACGGACAGGGTATTCCGAGCAGTACTTC	CASSGRTGYSEQYF
TRBJ1-4	TRBD1	TRBV6-5	once	TGTGCCAGCAGAGGAGGGGGCTTCCGAGGTGAAAAACTGTTTTTT	CASRGGGFRGEKLFF
TRBJ2-1	-	TRBV19	-	TGTGCCAGTAGTATTTCGGGGTTTACAAGCAATGAGCAGTTCTTC	CASSISGFTSNEQFF
TRBJ1-1	TRBD1	TRBV7-9	-	TGTGCCAGCAGCTCCTGGACAGGGGGCCCGGGGACTGAAGCTTTCTTT	CASSSWTGGPGTEAFF
TRBJ2-1	TRBD2	TRBV12-5	-	TGTGCTAGTGGTTTGGTACTGGCTAGCGGGGGGCATGAGCAGTTCTTC	CASGLVLASGGHEQFF
TRBJ2-3	-	TRBV7-3	-	TGTGCCAGCAGCTCTCAGGGCCTCAGCACAGATACGCAGTATTTT	CASSSQGLSTDTQYF
TRBJ1-2	-	TRBV4-3	-	TGCGCCAGCAGCCAAGGAGTACGGGGAGGCTACACCTTC	CASSQGVRGGYTF
TRBJ2-1	TRBD2	TRBV12-5	-	TGTGCTAGTGGCGCCCCAGCGGGGCCCTACAATGAGCAGTTCTTC	CASGAPAGPYNEQFF
TRBJ2-1	-	TRBV5-1	-	TGCGCCAGCAGCCTTGAAGGGGAGGCTAGGGATGAGCAGTTCTTC	CASSLEGEARDEQFF
TRBJ1-4	TRBD1	TRBV5-6	-	TGTGCCAGCAGCGTGGGACAGTATGAAAAACTGTTTTTT	CASSVGQYEKLFF
TRBJ2-1	-	TRBV19	-	TGTGCCAGTAGGAGAGGGATGGATGTATCTGAGCAGTTCTTC	CASRRGMDVSEQFF
TRBJ2-7	TRBD1	TRBV19	-	TGTGCCAGTAGTATAGGGACAGGGGGCGCGAACGAGCAGTACTTC	CASSIGTGGANEQYF
TRBJ2-2	TRBD1	TRBV10-3	-	TGTGCCATCAGAAGGACAGGGGAGAGCACCGGGGAGCTGTTTTTT	CAIRRTGESTGELFF